These 22 T cell receptor beta chains came from one sample sequenced in a study of graft-versus-host responses after intestinal transplantation (dated by TCRdb to the early 2020s). No antigens are known for them. The method was the immunoSEQ multiplex PCR assay. Drawn from immuneACCESS, this table holds only the in-frame rearrangements with V and J called that TCRdb kept. Clones are partly lost; checked studies trace under half to an unresolved V gene and leave the rest unexplained. Recorded for this sample are approximately 81,000 clones; roughly 84% of them occurred a single time. Around 8.6% of the sample is in the top ten clones. The time point label here, explained by the study, means: cells obtained before transplantation from donor or recipient. Specimen: unstimulated CD8+ T cells sorted from spleen or lymph node cells, collected before transplant. The receptors were sampled from a human donor who was the organ donor for an intestinal transplant.

The rearrangement links TRBV15 to TRBJ2-7; D might be TRBD1 or TRBD2, each matching 5 bases. Germline assignment: CDR1 LNHNV and CDR2 YYDKDF (reference sequence). The CDR3 length is 16 residues. V gave up 4 bases and J gave up 2 bases, with 18 bases separating them. CDR3 nucleotide sequence: TGTGCCACCAGCATCGAACCCGGGACCCGGACCTACGAGCAGTACTTC. Translation gives CATSIEPGTRTYEQYF.

The count of this clone is one. V and J are TRBV5-1 and TRBJ2-1; 11 bases agree with TRBD2. The CDR3 is made up of 16 amino acids. The germline V gene has CDR1 SGHRS and CDR2 YFSETQ. J lost 6 bases, V lost 3 bases, and 8 bases had no gene match. DNA for the CDR3: TGCGCCAGCAGCTGGCTGCTAGCGGGGGGCATCAATGAGCAGTTCTTC. Translated, it gives CASSWLLAGGINEQFF.

J is TRBJ1-2 and V is TRBV5-1; 10 bases line up with TRBD1. CDR1 is SGHRS and CDR2 is YFSETQ in the germline V gene. This CDR3 comprises 16 residues. With V trimmed by 2 bases and J by 6 bases, 10 bases remained unmatched. The DNA for the CDR3 is TGCGCCAGCAGCTTACCCGAGACAGGGGGCTTGGATGGCTACACCTTC. It yields the protein CASSLPETGGLDGYTF. Supplemented by reference TRBV5-1 and TRBJ1-2, the full variable domain reads KAGVTQTPRYLIKTRGQQVTLSCSPISGHRSVSWYQQTPGQGLQFLFEYFSETQRNKGNFPGRFSGRQFSNSRSEMNVSTLELGDSALYLCASSLPETGGLDGYTFGSGTRLTVV.

The gene calls are TRBV7-9 and TRBJ1-1; D ambiguous. Germline CDR1 SEHNR, CDR2 FQNEAQ (reference sequence). The V and J ends lost 5 bases and 5 bases respectively, with 6 bases between them. The CDR3 runs to 11 residues. The chain's CDR3 is CASSGPTEAFF. CDR3 in DNA: TGTGCCAGCAGCGGTCCAACTGAAGCTTTCTTT.

The chain has TRBV5-6 and TRBJ1-6, with D perhaps TRBD1 (5 bases). CDR1 SGHDT and CDR2 YYEEEE come from the germline V gene. CDR3 length equals 16 residues. Trimming stripped 0 bases from V and 5 bases from J, with 12 bases between. The CDR3 reads CASSLGGVRDNSPLHF. CDR3 sequence (DNA): TGTGCCAGCAGCTTGGGAGGGGTCCGGGATAATTCACCCCTCCACTTT.

Written as DNA, the CDR3 is TGTGCCAGCAGCCGCCGACTAGCGGGGGGACAAGAGACCCAGTACTTC. This gives the protein CASSRRLAGGQETQYF. The V call is TRBV4-2, the J call TRBJ2-5; 13 positions match TRBD2. The V gene's germline CDR1 is LGHNA and CDR2 YNFKEQ. Trimming took 4 bases from V and 2 from J; bases not matched to a gene: 4. The CDR3 sequence is 16 residues long.

This chain uses TRBV18 with TRBJ2-1; the D gene is possibly TRBD2 (6 bases). Germline-derived CDR1 and CDR2 are KGHSH and LQKENI. V was cut by 3 bases and J by 4 bases, with 10 bases left in between. The CDR3 spans 14 residues. CDR3 residues: CASSPSGSYNEQFF. DNA for the CDR3: TGTGCCAGCTCACCTAGCGGATCTTACAATGAGCAGTTCTTC.

As to this clone: Additional DNA sequences in this sample encode the identical CDR3. This chain uses TRBV28 with TRBJ2-7, with no clear D. CDR3 length: 13 residues. Trimming removed 8 bases from V and 3 bases from J, with 14 bases in between. Germline values: CDR1 MDHEN, CDR2 SYDVKM. CDR3 amino acids: CASRPPGFYEQYF. The CDR3, as DNA: TGTGCCAGCCGACCCCCCGGGTTCTACGAGCAGTACTTC.

V gene TRBV19 combines with J gene TRBJ1-1; no clear D. V lost 2 bases, J lost 3 bases, and 7 bases lay in between. Germline CDR1 is LNHDA and CDR2 is SQIVND (reference sequence). The CDR3 has 13 residues. CDR3 sequence: CASSINRYTEAFF. The CDR3, as DNA: TGTGCCAGTAGTATAAATCGATACACTGAAGCTTTCTTT.

There are a few counts of this clone. The chain is built from TRBV9 and TRBJ1-1; D might be TRBD1 (6 bases). The CDR3 extends over 16 amino acids. V lost 4 bases and J lost 3, with 19 bases in between. CDR1 and CDR2 (germline): SGDLS, YYNGEE. The CDR3 reads CASSLGQPGEDTEAFF. The CDR3 DNA reads TGTGCCAGCAGCCTTGGACAGCCGGGGGAGGACACTGAAGCTTTCTTT.

The chain employs TRBV6-4 and TRBJ2-1; 11 bases map to TRBD1. The CDR3 is 14 amino acids. Germline CDR1 is MRHNA and CDR2 is SNTAGT. The V and J ends lost 2 bases and 6 bases, in that order; junction bases with no gene match: 0. DNA for the CDR3: TGTGCCAGCAGTGACGGGACAGGGGGCAATGAGCAGTTCTTC. Its protein product is CASSDGTGGNEQFF.

This clone was detected once. Written as DNA, the CDR3 is TGTGCCAGCAGCCAAGCCAGGGGACCATTCTACGAGCAGTACTTC. Residues: CASSQARGPFYEQYF. The chain couples TRBV14 to TRBJ2-7; D may be TRBD1 (6 bases). V gave up 1 base and J gave up 3 bases, with 13 bases separating them. The CDR3 loop spans 15 amino acids. Germline V gene sequence: CDR1 SGHDN, CDR2 FVKESK.

This clone was counted many times. The J gene is TRBJ1-1, the V gene TRBV4-2; maybe TRBD1 (5 bases). The CDR3 has 14 residues. Trimming left V 4 bases short and J 2 bases short, with 11 bases between. Germline values: CDR1 LGHNA, CDR2 YNFKEQ. CDR3 protein: CASSLNRHNTEAFF. CDR3 nucleotide sequence: TGTGCCAGCAGCCTAAACAGGCACAACACTGAAGCTTTCTTT.

This sequence joins TRBV25-1 and TRBJ2-7, with 8 bases fitting TRBD1. The CDR3 is made up of 18 amino acids. The V gene's germline CDR1 is MGHDK and CDR2 SYGVNS. V gave up 0 bases and J gave up 3 bases; unmatched junction bases: 13. The CDR3 loop reads CASSEYYSSRGLIYEQYF. DNA of the CDR3: TGTGCCAGCAGTGAATATTATTCAAGCAGGGGGCTAATCTACGAGCAGTACTTC.

This clone was recorded only once. V is TRBV14 and J is TRBJ1-2; D gene unclear. Germline V gene sequence: CDR1 SGHDN, CDR2 FVKESK. CDR3 size: 13 residues. The V end lost 3 bases, the J end lost 8 bases, and 13 bases lay between the germline ends. CDR3 loop: CASSQERVRGYTF. In DNA, the CDR3 is TGTGCCAGCAGCCAGGAGAGGGTGAGAGGCTACACCTTC.

This chain links TRBV6-6 with TRBJ2-7; 7 bases match TRBD1. After removal of 5 bases from V and 3 bases from J, the junction contained 10 bases not matched to a gene. Germline V gives CDR1 MNHNY, CDR2 SVGAGI (reference sequence). The CDR3 covers 15 residues. The chain's CDR3 is CASSQHRQGYYEQYF. CDR3 DNA sequence: TGTGCCAGCAGTCAACACAGACAGGGTTACTACGAGCAGTACTTC.

The V and J genes are TRBV6-4 and TRBJ2-2, with 7 bases matching TRBD1. With V trimmed by 3 bases and J by 3 bases, 1 base remained unmatched. Germline V gene sequence: CDR1 MRHNA, CDR2 SNTAGT. This CDR3 is built from 14 residues. CDR3 nucleotides: TGTGCCAGCAGTGAGCAGGGGGACACCGGGGAGCTGTTTTTT. This encodes CASSEQGDTGELFF.

This chain connects TRBV27 to TRBJ2-2; D remains unclear. V lost 4 bases, J lost 0 bases, and 12 bases lay in between. The CDR3 spans 16 residues. CDR1 is MNHEY and CDR2 is SMNVEV in the germline V gene (reference sequence). This CDR3 is CASSSLSSANTGELFF. As DNA, the CDR3 is TGTGCCAGCAGTTCTCTAAGCAGCGCGAACACCGGGGAGCTGTTTTTT.

The chain combines TRBV19 with TRBJ2-7, with D possibly being TRBD1 or TRBD2 (5 bases each). This CDR3 is built from 17 residues. The V end was cut by 3 bases, the J end by 3 bases, with 21 bases between. The germline gives CDR1 LNHDA, CDR2 SQIVND (reference sequence). CDR3 amino acids: CASSISGTHYSLYEQYF. The CDR3 DNA sequence: TGTGCCAGTAGTATCTCCGGGACCCATTATAGCCTCTACGAGCAGTACTTC.

This chain links TRBV9 with TRBJ2-1; no clear D gene. The CDR3 covers 17 residues. CDR1 is SGDLS, CDR2 YYNGEE, per germline. Trimming took off 3 bases at V and 3 bases at J, with 19 bases between the two ends. Written as DNA, the CDR3 is TGTGCCAGCAGCGCCATGAGAGAAAACTACAACTACAATGAGCAGTTCTTC. Translated, it gives CASSAMRENYNYNEQFF.

This chain links TRBV6-6 with TRBJ2-7; 10 bases align to TRBD1. Germline values: CDR1 MNHNY, CDR2 SVGAGI (reference sequence). This CDR3 has 16 amino acids. With V trimmed by 6 bases and J by 3 bases, 11 bases remained unmatched. CDR3 in amino acids: CASSSGTGAIFYEQYF. The CDR3, as DNA: TGTGCCAGCAGCTCCGGGACAGGGGCTATTTTCTACGAGCAGTACTTC.

The chain joins TRBV30 to TRBJ1-5; possibly TRBD1 for D (5 bases). V was trimmed by 1 base and J by 3 bases, leaving 7 bases between them. The CDR3 is 13 residues long. The germline V gene encodes CDR1 GTSNPN and CDR2 SVGIG (reference sequence). The CDR3 DNA reads as TGTGCCTGGAGTGAGGGGTACAATCAGCCCCAGCATTTT. This translates into CAWSEGYNQPQHF.